This T cell receptor beta chain was observed in a study of T cell responses to AZD1222 COVID-19 vaccine. Note on this clone: Antigen: not known.

TCRdb keeps only in-frame clones here, not all; method: immunoSEQ multiplex PCR. In the table there are 100,000 to 110,000 clones, more than 75% of which are singletons. Overall study results and limits: Spike regions recognized by vaccine-associated CD4 TCRs spanned the protein, led by 160-218 and 743-854. The study identified only five or six AZD1222 recipients as seropositive at baseline. Researchers took repertoire samples only after the peak T cell response had come. Clonal diversity may have been underestimated in mostly white British donors.

This TCR came from an adult in good health. The sample consisted of peripheral blood, taken on day 0 of MenACWY control vaccination.

CDR3 DNA: TGTGCCAGCAGCCATCTTAGCGGGGGCACAGATACGCAGTATTTT. Protein: CASSHLSGGTDTQYF. This sequence joins TRBV3-1 (or the pseudogene TRBV3-2) and TRBJ2-3; 8 nucleotides agree with TRBD2. Germline V gene lookup returns CDR1 LGHDT and CDR2 YNNKEL (reference sequence). V was pared by 3 bases and J by 1 base, with 3 bases of the junction left unmatched. The CDR3 covers 15 residues.